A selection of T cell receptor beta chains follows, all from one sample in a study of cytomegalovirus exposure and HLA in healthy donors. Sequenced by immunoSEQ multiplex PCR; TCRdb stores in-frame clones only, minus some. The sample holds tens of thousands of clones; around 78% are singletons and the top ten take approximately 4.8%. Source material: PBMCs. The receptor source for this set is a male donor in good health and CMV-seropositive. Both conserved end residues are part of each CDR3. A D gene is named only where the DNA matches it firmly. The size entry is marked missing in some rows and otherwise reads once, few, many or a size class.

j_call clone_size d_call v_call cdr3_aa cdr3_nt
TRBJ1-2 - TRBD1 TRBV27 CASSYIGTAHGYTF TGTGCCAGCAGTTATATCGGGACAGCTCATGGCTACACCTTC
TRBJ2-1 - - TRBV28 CASSSRGTWVAKQFF TGTGCCAGCAGTTCCCGCGGGACTTGGGTTGCGAAGCAGTTCTTC
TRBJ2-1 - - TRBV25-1 CASRTSNEQFF TGTGCCAGCAGGACTAGTAATGAGCAGTTCTTC
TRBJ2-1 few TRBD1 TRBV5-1 CASSDRDRGVNEQFF TGCGCCAGCAGCGACCGGGACAGGGGTGTCAATGAGCAGTTCTTC
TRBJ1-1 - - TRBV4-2 CASSQVAGGNTEAFF TGTGCCAGCAGCCAAGTCGCCGGGGGGAACACTGAAGCTTTCTTT
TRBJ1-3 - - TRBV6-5 CASRPGQFSGNTIYF TGTGCCAGCAGACCCGGACAGTTCTCTGGAAACACCATATATTTT
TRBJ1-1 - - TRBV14 CASSQVFPTNTEAFF TGTGCCAGCAGCCAAGTCTTTCCCACAAACACTGAAGCTTTCTTT
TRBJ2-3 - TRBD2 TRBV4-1 CASSSYSGSEVDTQYF TGCGCCAGCAGCTCCTATAGCGGGAGTGAGGTAGATACGCAGTATTTT
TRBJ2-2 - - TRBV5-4 CASKVGTGELFF TGTGCCAGCAAAGTCGGCACCGGGGAGCTGTTTTTT
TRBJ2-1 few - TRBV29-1 CSVGARVGYNEQFF TGCAGCGTTGGTGCCAGGGTAGGCTACAATGAGCAGTTCTTC
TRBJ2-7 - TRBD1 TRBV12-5 CASAEQGYEQYF TGTGCTAGTGCCGAACAGGGGTACGAGCAGTACTTC
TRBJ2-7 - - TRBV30 CAWSVGQGGEQYF TGTGCCTGGAGTGTAGGGCAGGGTGGCGAGCAGTACTTC
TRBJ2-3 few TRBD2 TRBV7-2 CASSRLADTQYF TGTGCCAGCAGCCGACTAGCGGATACGCAGTATTTT
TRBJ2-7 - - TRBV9 CASSAGASSYEQYF TGTGCCAGCAGCGCCGGAGCTAGCTCCTACGAGCAGTACTTC
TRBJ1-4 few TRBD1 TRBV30 CAWSLAGTGVEKLFF TGTGCCTGGTCACTGGCCGGGACAGGGGTTGAAAAACTGTTTTTT
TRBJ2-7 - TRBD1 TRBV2 CASSHKKGQGGEQYF TGTGCCAGCAGTCACAAAAAGGGACAGGGGGGAGAGCAGTACTTC
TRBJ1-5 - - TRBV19 CASSTGRAQPQHF TGTGCCAGTAGTACTGGGAGAGCTCAGCCCCAGCATTTT
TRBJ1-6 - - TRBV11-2 CASSSQGSYNSPLHF TGTGCCAGCAGCTCGCAGGGATCCTATAATTCACCCCTCCACTTT
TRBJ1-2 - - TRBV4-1 CASTPAGEGYGYTF TGCGCCAGCACCCCGGCAGGGGAGGGCTATGGCTACACCTTC
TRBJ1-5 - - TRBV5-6 CASSLKSGGYSNQPQHF TGTGCCAGCAGCTTGAAGTCTGGGGGCTATAGCAATCAGCCCCAGCATTTT
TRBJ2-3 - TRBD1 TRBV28 CASSLGTGWTDTQYF TGTGCCAGCAGTTTGGGGACAGGGTGGACAGATACGCAGTATTTT
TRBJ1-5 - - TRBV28 CASSSIPRVLDQPQHF TGTGCCAGCAGTTCGATCCCCAGGGTTCTGGATCAGCCCCAGCATTTT
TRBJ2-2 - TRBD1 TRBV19 CASSIVGTGPEELFF TGTGCCAGTAGTATAGTTGGGACAGGGCCCGAGGAGCTGTTTTTT
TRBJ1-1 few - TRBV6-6 CASSAGAHLMNTEAFF TGTGCCAGCAGTGCAGGGGCCCATCTAATGAACACTGAAGCTTTCTTT
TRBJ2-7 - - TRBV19 CASSIGGHPYEQYF TGTGCCAGTAGTATAGGCGGACACCCCTACGAGCAGTACTTC
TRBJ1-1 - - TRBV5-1 CASSLGVGGVNTEAFF TGCGCCAGCAGCTTGGGGGTTGGAGGGGTGAACACTGAAGCTTTCTTT
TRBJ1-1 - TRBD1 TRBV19 CASSPQGARNTEAFF TGTGCCAGTAGTCCACAGGGGGCCAGGAACACTGAAGCTTTCTTT
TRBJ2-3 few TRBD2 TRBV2 CASSPTSGRSTDTQYF TGTGCCAGCAGTCCGACTAGCGGGAGAAGCACAGATACGCAGTATTTT